This T cell receptor (beta chain) was sequenced during a study of blood T cell repertoires in COVID-19. Using immunoSEQ multiplex PCR, the repertoire was profiled, and TCRdb retains in-frame clones only, with some absent. Of under 200,000 clones in the sample, 60% to 85% are singletons; the top ten hold roughly 17%. Trimming removed 5 bases at V and 4 bases at J, with 15 bases between. CDR1 and CDR2 (germline): SGHRS, YFSETQ. The CDR3 extends over 14 amino acids. This chain uses TRBV5-1 with TRBJ2-5; possibly TRBD1 for D (6 bases). The source of this sequence is a man in his 60s with active or convalescent COVID-19. The specimen sequenced was peripheral blood. CDR3 region: CASSSAGAAETQYF. The CDR3 DNA follows: TGCGCCAGCAGTTCCGCAGGGGCCGCAGAGACCCAGTACTTC.